These 28 T cell receptor beta chains share one sample of origin, sequenced in a study of T-cell reconstitution after alpha-beta-depleted transplantation in children. Library preparation (for TCRbeta) was performed with unique molecular identifiers. TCRdb used MiXCR to reprocess the PCR reads, holding one entry per CDR3 protein. The profile covers approximately 400,000 distinct CDR3 sequences, with roughly 10% appearing a single time and roughly 5% taken by the ten largest. Source: PBMCs from the stem cell graft donor, taken from the stem cell graft. The receptors shown here come from a human donor who donated a stem cell graft to a child with acute myeloid leukemia.

This clonotype has a count of ten or more. The V gene is TRBV20-1, the J gene TRBJ2-1, with a tentative D call TRBD2 (6 bases). V dropped 3 bases and J dropped 5 bases, with 8 bases sitting between them. The CDR3 is made up of 12 amino acids. Germline V CDR1 and CDR2: DFQATT, SNEGSKA (reference sequence). This CDR3 reads CSASGRNNEQFF. In nucleotides, the CDR3 is TGCAGTGCTAGCGGGAGAAACAATGAGCAGTTCTTC.

This clonotype was detected a few times. V and J are TRBV4-1 and TRBJ2-7; D call uncertain. CDR3 length: 14 amino acids. The V end was cut by 0 bases, the J end by 2 bases, with 8 bases between. Germline loops: CDR1 MGHRA, CDR2 YSYEKL. Here the CDR3 DNA reads TGCGCCAGCAGCCAAGATCTGGGCACCTACGAGCAGTACTTC. This codes for CASSQDLGTYEQYF.

This clonotype was detected a few times. The V and J genes are TRBV29-1 and TRBJ2-7; TRBD2 is a possible D gene (5 bases). V lost 5 bases, J lost 7 bases, and 12 bases lay in between. CDR1 and CDR2 from the germline V gene are SQVTM and ANQGSEA. This CDR3 comprises 11 residues. This CDR3 reads CSVSEASEQYF. Written as DNA, the CDR3 is TGCAGCGTTTCGGAGGCCTCGGAGCAGTACTTC.

The chain joins TRBV7-8 to TRBJ2-4; D possibly matches TRBD1 or TRBD2 (5 bases each). There are 15 residues in the CDR3. With 5 bases removed from V and 0 bases from J, the gap between germline ends came to 11 bases. Germline V gives CDR1 SGHVS, CDR2 FQNEAQ. The CDR3 spells CASSPEGPAKNIQYF. CDR3 nucleotide sequence: TGTGCCAGCAGCCCCGAGGGGCCAGCCAAAAACATTCAGTACTTC.

This chain links TRBV28 with TRBJ2-4; D is perhaps TRBD2 (7 bases). CDR1 is MDHEN, CDR2 SYDVKM, per germline. The CDR3 has 14 residues. Between the trimmed V and J ends, which lost 4 bases and 7 bases, there was a span of 14 bases. The DNA of the CDR3 is TGTGCCAGCAGTTCCAAAAGGGGGGGGAACATTCAGTACTTC. As protein: CASSSKRGGNIQYF. Variable domain in full (rest from reference TRBV28 and TRBJ2-4): DVKVTQSSRYLVKRTGEKVFLECVQDMDHENMFWYRQDPGLGLRLIYFSYDVKMKEKGDIPEGYSVSREKKERFSLILESASTNQTSMYLCASSSKRGGNIQYFGAGTRLSVL.

This clonotype occurred a few times. This CDR3 reads CASSFGGGGNQPQHF. CDR3 nucleotides: TGTGCCAGCAGTTTCGGGGGAGGTGGCAATCAGCCCCAGCATTTT. The chain couples TRBV12-3 or TRBV12-4 to TRBJ1-5; tentative D call: TRBD1 (5 bases). This CDR3 has 15 amino acids. Trimming removed 3 bases from V and 2 bases from J, with 11 bases in between.

This clonotype came up a few times. This chain connects TRBV7-9 to TRBJ1-4; D possibly corresponds to TRBD1 (5 bases). V lost 7 bases and J lost 4, with 13 bases in between. CDR1 is SEHNR and CDR2 is FQNEAQ in the germline V gene (reference sequence). The CDR3 is 14 amino acids. The CDR3: CASNSGRGNEKLFF. In nucleotides, the CDR3 is TGTGCCAGCAACTCGGGAAGGGGTAATGAAAAACTGTTTTTT.

This clonotype was counted a few times. This chain links TRBV20-1 with TRBJ2-7; D unresolved. Per the germline V gene, CDR1 is DFQATT and CDR2 is SNEGSKA (reference sequence). Trimming left V 4 bases short and J 0 bases short, with 10 bases between. This CDR3 comprises 13 residues. Here the CDR3 DNA reads TGCAGTGCTATGAGACGAAACTCCTACGAGCAGTACTTC. As protein: CSAMRRNSYEQYF.

J is TRBJ2-1 and V is TRBV3-1, with TRBD2 identical over 11 bases. V lost 6 bases, J lost 4 bases, and 5 bases stayed unmatched. The germline V gene has CDR1 LGHDT and CDR2 YNNKEL (reference sequence). CDR3 length equals 15 residues. The CDR3 DNA is TGTGCCAGCAGGCTGCTAGCGGGGGGATACAATGAGCAGTTCTTC. This codes for CASRLLAGGYNEQFF.

J is TRBJ2-5 and V is TRBV6-5; D unresolved. From germline, CDR1 is MNHEY and CDR2 SVGAGI. There are 15 residues in the CDR3. The germline V and J ends were trimmed by 0 bases and 4 bases, with 12 bases remaining between them. CDR3 sequence: CASSYSNSPRETQYF. The CDR3 coding sequence is TGTGCCAGCAGTTACTCGAACTCTCCGAGAGAGACCCAGTACTTC.

This clonotype was found a few times. The chain carries TRBV6-2 or TRBV6-3 and TRBJ1-1; tentative D call: TRBD1 (6 bases). V was cut by 2 bases and J by 4 bases, with 14 bases left in between. Germline V gives CDR1 MNHEY, CDR2 SVGEGT. The CDR3 extends over 15 amino acids. CDR3 sequence reads: CASSYNLGGSTEAFF. CDR3 coding DNA: TGTGCCAGCAGTTACAACCTAGGGGGGTCCACTGAAGCTTTCTTT.

The chain couples TRBV5-1 to TRBJ2-7, with TRBD1 matching 10 bases. Germline lookup yields CDR1 SGHRS and CDR2 YFSETQ. Unmatched junction bases numbered 11, after V lost 4 bases and J lost 7 bases. The CDR3 runs to 15 residues. CDR3 amino acids: CASSVAGTGVGEQYF. The CDR3 DNA reads TGCGCCAGCAGCGTGGCCGGGACAGGGGTTGGTGAGCAGTACTTC.

This clonotype was seen only a few times. This chain joins TRBV7-2 and TRBJ1-2, with TRBD1 matching 7 bases. V lost 6 bases, J lost 3 bases, and 7 bases stayed unmatched. Germline assignment: CDR1 SGHTA and CDR2 FQGNSA. The CDR3 consists of 14 residues. CDR3 amino acids: CASSWGQQDYGYTF. CDR3 in DNA: TGTGCCAGCAGTTGGGGACAGCAAGACTATGGCTACACCTTC.

This sequence joins TRBV20-1 and TRBJ2-1; possible D gene TRBD2, 7 bases. Trimming removed 6 bases from V and 4 bases from J, with 16 bases in between. Germline values: CDR1 DFQATT, CDR2 SNEGSKA (reference sequence). The CDR3 sequence is 14 residues long. CDR3 coding DNA: TGCAGTGCCCTTCAAGGGGGGGGATACAATGAGCAGTTCTTC. This codes for CSALQGGGYNEQFF.

This clonotype was found a few times. This chain joins TRBV7-2 and TRBJ2-1, with D tentatively TRBD2 (6 bases). The germline V gene encodes CDR1 SGHTA and CDR2 FQGNSA. V lost 5 bases and J 7 bases, leaving 18 bases between the germline ends. CDR3 length: 15 residues. As DNA, the CDR3 is TGTGCCAGCAGCCCCCCAGGGAGGCGAGATAATGAGCAGTTCTTC. Translating gives CASSPPGRRDNEQFF. Filled out from reference TRBV7-2 and TRBJ2-1, the complete variable domain reads GAGVSQSPSNKVTEKGKDVELRCDPISGHTALYWYRQSLGQGLEFLIYFQGNSAPDKSGLPSDRFSAERTGGSVSTLTIQRTQQEDSAVYLCASSPPGRRDNEQFFGPGTRLTVL.

V is TRBV12-3 or TRBV12-4 and J is TRBJ2-1, with 10 bases that match TRBD1. The V segment lost 5 bases and the J segment 4 bases; nucleotides outside the gene matches: 8. The CDR3 runs 16 residues. The CDR3 region has the DNA TGTGCCAGCAGTCCCTCGGGACAGGGGTTTTACAATGAGCAGTTCTTC. Translating it yields CASSPSGQGFYNEQFF.

There are a few counts of this clonotype. The V and J genes are TRBV20-1 and TRBJ2-1, with D uncertain. Trimming took off 1 base at V and 5 bases at J, with 12 bases between the two ends. The CDR3 totals 14 residues. CDR1 and CDR2 (germline): DFQATT, SNEGSKA (reference sequence). In nucleotides, the CDR3 is TGCAGTGCTAGAGCTGGAGCGTCCAACAATGAGCAGTTCTTC. Translation gives CSARAGASNNEQFF.

This clonotype appeared many times. This sequence joins TRBV29-1 and TRBJ2-3, with 7 positions matching TRBD2. This CDR3 is built from 15 residues. The V gene end was trimmed by 0 bases and the J gene end by 6 bases; junction bases not matched to a gene: 9. The germline gives CDR1 SQVTM, CDR2 ANQGSEA. The CDR3 loop is CSVEDGLAVQDTQYF. The CDR3 coding sequence is TGCAGCGTTGAAGATGGGCTAGCGGTTCAGGATACGCAGTATTTT.

This clonotype was found a few times. This chain connects TRBV15 to TRBJ2-5, with 9 bases matching TRBD1. The germline CDR1 and CDR2 sequences are LNHNV and YYDKDF (reference sequence). Trimming at V came to 1 base and at J to 4 bases, leaving 1 base not matched to a gene. The CDR3 consists of 14 residues. The CDR3 coding sequence is TGTGCCACCAGCAGAGGGGGACAGGGAGAGACCCAGTACTTC. Residues: CATSRGGQGETQYF.

In DNA, the CDR3 is TGCAGTGCTAGATCGGGACTAGCGGGGGGCTCAGATACGCAGTATTTT. Protein: CSARSGLAGGSDTQYF. This chain uses TRBV20-1 with TRBJ2-3, with 15 bases that match TRBD2. The J segment lost 4 bases and the V segment lost 2 bases, leaving 4 bases of the junction unmatched. The CDR3 is made up of 16 amino acids. The germline V gene encodes CDR1 DFQATT and CDR2 SNEGSKA (reference sequence).

This clonotype was picked up a small number of times. J is TRBJ1-5 and V is TRBV7-2, with unresolved D. The V gene lost 1 base and the J gene lost 2 bases, with 12 bases spanning the gap. Germline CDR1 is SGHTA and CDR2 is FQGNSA. This CDR3 has 16 residues. CDR3 sequence (DNA): TGTGCCAGCAGCTTAGGAACGAGGCTGGGCAATCAGCCCCAGCATTTT. Residues: CASSLGTRLGNQPQHF. Full variable domain (missing parts from reference TRBV7-2 and TRBJ1-5): GAGVSQSPSNKVTEKGKDVELRCDPISGHTALYWYRQSLGQGLEFLIYFQGNSAPDKSGLPSDRFSAERTGGSVSTLTIQRTQQEDSAVYLCASSLGTRLGNQPQHFGDGTRLSIL.

This clonotype appeared many times. The chain is built from TRBV20-1 and TRBJ1-1, with D possibly matching TRBD1 (5 bases). The CDR3 runs to 14 residues. V lost 6 bases and J 0 bases, leaving 14 bases between the germline ends. Germline V gene data show CDR1 as DFQATT and CDR2 as SNEGSKA (reference sequence). CDR3 protein: CSAGHGDLNTEAFF. In DNA form, the CDR3 reads TGCAGTGCAGGACATGGGGACCTGAACACTGAAGCTTTCTTT.

The genes are TRBV7-9 and TRBJ2-1; 9 bases are a match to TRBD2. Losses at the gene ends were 6 bases for V and 8 bases for J; bases not matched to a gene: 5. Germline V gene sequence: CDR1 SEHNR, CDR2 FQNEAQ (reference sequence). The CDR3 loop spans 13 amino acids. CDR3 amino acids: CASRPSGTDEQFF. In DNA form, the CDR3 reads TGTGCCAGCAGGCCTAGCGGGACCGATGAGCAGTTCTTC.

As DNA, the CDR3 is TGCGCCAGCAGCCACATAGGCCCAGGTTACTATAATGAGCAGTTCTTC. Its translation: CASSHIGPGYYNEQFF. The chain uses TRBV4-1 and TRBJ2-1; D gene unclear. Looked up from germline, CDR1 is MGHRA and CDR2 is YSYEKL. V lost 3 bases and J lost 7, with 19 bases in between. CDR3 length equals 16 residues.

At least ten counts were recorded for this clonotype. This chain connects TRBV5-1 to TRBJ2-2, with D possibly being TRBD2 (6 bases). With 4 bases removed from V and 1 base from J, the gap between germline ends came to 8 bases. Per germline, CDR1 SGHRS and CDR2 YFSETQ. The CDR3 length is 14 residues. In DNA form, the CDR3 reads TGCGCCAGCAGCGGGACTCTGAACACCGGGGAGCTGTTTTTT. Amino acids: CASSGTLNTGELFF.

This clonotype was counted ten times or more. The chain is built from TRBV5-1 and TRBJ2-4, with a weak D call TRBD1 (5 bases). CDR1 SGHRS and CDR2 YFSETQ come from the germline V gene. CDR3 size: 17 residues. Deletions cut 3 bases from V and 1 base from J, with 17 bases between. The CDR3 coding sequence is TGCGCCAGCAGCTCCCACCCCCTGGACATTGCCAAAAACATTCAGTACTTC. Its protein is CASSSHPLDIAKNIQYF.

CDR3 DNA sequence: TGTGCCAGCTCACGAGGGACGTCTGGGAACTACGAGCAGTACGTC. This sequence encodes CASSRGTSGNYEQYV. The chain employs TRBV18 and TRBJ2-7, with D possibly being TRBD1 or TRBD2 (5 bases each). Germline values: CDR1 KGHSH, CDR2 LQKENI. The CDR3 has 15 residues. The V gene lost 4 bases and the J gene lost 3 bases, with 16 bases spanning the gap.

This clonotype occurred many times. The rearrangement links TRBV20-1 to TRBJ2-1, with 16 bases lining up with TRBD2. Germline CDR1 reads DFQATT; CDR2 reads SNEGSKA (reference sequence). J was trimmed by 2 bases and V by 5 bases; bases with no gene match: 9. The CDR3 consists of 18 residues. The CDR3 region has the DNA TGCAGTGCTTTGACAGGGGGACTAGCGGGAGGGGCCTACAATGAGCAGTTCTTC. This sequence encodes CSALTGGLAGGAYNEQFF.